One and the same sample provided the 19 T cell receptor beta chains below, sequenced in a study of blood T cell repertoires in COVID-19. The data were produced by immunoSEQ multiplex PCR, yet TCRdb's version contains in-frame clones alone and is incomplete. The sample shows fewer than 350,000 clones, approximately 83% of them seen only once. What was sequenced was peripheral blood. The source of these receptors is a woman in her 30s who had recovered from COVID-19.

This clone turned up a few times. The chain employs TRBV7-8 and TRBJ1-1; 8 bases fit TRBD1. The CDR3 spans 14 residues. With 5 bases clipped from V and 8 bases from J, the junction kept 10 bases outside the gene matches. CDR1 and CDR2 from the germline V gene are SGHVS and FQNEAQ. CDR3 in amino acids: CASSRGQGTGEAFF. The CDR3 bases are TGTGCCAGCAGCCGAGGACAGGGAACAGGAGAAGCTTTCTTT.

The DNA of the CDR3 is TGTGCCACCGGCCTGATGGCTAGCGGTGGAGATACGCAGTATTTT. It codes for CATGLMASGGDTQYF. The chain combines TRBV6-5 with TRBJ2-3; 7 bases are a match to TRBD2. The CDR3 loop spans 15 amino acids. Germline CDR1 reads MNHEY; CDR2 reads SVGAGI. J lost 5 bases, V lost 10 bases, and 15 bases had no gene match.

The CDR3 nucleotides read TGTGCCAGCAGCCCAAGGACTACCTACGAGCAGTACTTC. Amino acids: CASSPRTTYEQYF. The gene calls are TRBV7-2 and TRBJ2-7, with a possible D match to TRBD2 (6 bases). The CDR3 extends over 13 amino acids. Germline values: CDR1 SGHTA, CDR2 FQGNSA. The ends were cut back, 5 bases at V and 2 bases at J, with 10 bases in the middle.

V usage is TRBV6-5 and J usage is TRBJ1-4, with D possibly being TRBD1 (5 bases). This CDR3 spans 14 amino acids. Trimming shortened V by 5 bases and J by 7 bases, and 14 bases separated the two germline ends. The germline CDR1 and CDR2 sequences are MNHEY and SVGAGI. This CDR3 reads CASSIRGDPEKLFF. The CDR3 DNA is TGTGCCAGCAGTATCCGGGGGGACCCTGAAAAACTGTTTTTT.

This chain connects TRBV4-3 to TRBJ2-3; 7 bases fit TRBD2. The CDR3 contains 15 residues. With 0 bases clipped from V and 2 bases from J, the junction kept 2 bases outside the gene matches. Per germline, CDR1 LGHNA and CDR2 YSLEER. CDR3 protein: CASSQEGRATDTQYF. The DNA for the CDR3 is TGCGCCAGCAGCCAAGAAGGGAGGGCCACAGATACGCAGTATTTT.

The chain has TRBV29-1 and TRBJ2-2; 7 bases agree with TRBD2. V lost 4 bases, J lost 5 bases, and 7 bases stayed unmatched. Per germline, CDR1 SQVTM and CDR2 ANQGSEA. The CDR3 length is 14 residues. The CDR3 region is CSVVIRGSTGELFF. The CDR3 DNA is TGCAGCGTTGTTATTCGCGGGAGTACCGGGGAGCTGTTTTTT.

This sequence joins TRBV19 and TRBJ2-7; no definite D call. V lost 11 bases, J lost 2 bases, and 16 bases lay in between. Per the germline V gene, CDR1 is LNHDA and CDR2 is SQIVND (reference sequence). This CDR3 has 13 amino acids. CDR3 in amino acids: CAPTPLPPYEQYF. Here the CDR3 DNA reads TGTGCCCCCACGCCACTACCCCCCTACGAGCAGTACTTC.

V is TRBV30 and J is TRBJ2-2; TRBD1 agrees at 8 bases. The CDR3 sequence is 13 residues long. Germline loops: CDR1 GTSNPN, CDR2 SVGIG (reference sequence). V lost 4 bases, J lost 5 bases, and 3 bases stayed unmatched. The CDR3 DNA is TGTGCCTGGACCAACAGGGGGACCGGGGAGCTGTTTTTT. Its translation is CAWTNRGTGELFF. The full variable domain, with the rest looked up from reference TRBV30 and TRBJ2-2, is SQTIHQWPATLVQPVGSPLSLECTVEGTSNPNLYWYRQAAGRGLQLLFYSVGIGQISSEVPQNLSASRPQDRQFILSSKKLLLSDSGFYLCAWTNRGTGELFFGEGSRLTVL.

This CDR3 reads CASRRPTANYGYTF. The CDR3 coding sequence is TGTGCCAGCCGGAGACCGACAGCGAACTATGGCTACACCTTC. The chain is built from TRBV28 and TRBJ1-2; possibly TRBD1 for D (5 bases). The V end lost 8 bases, the J end lost 2 bases, and 15 bases lay between the germline ends. Germline loops: CDR1 MDHEN, CDR2 SYDVKM. This CDR3 contains 14 residues.

The chain recombines TRBV19 with TRBJ1-1; D uncertain. This CDR3 has 10 residues. V lost 4 bases and J lost 5, with 2 bases in between. Germline-derived CDR1 and CDR2 are LNHDA and SQIVND (reference sequence). In DNA, the CDR3 is TGTGCCAGTAGTACGACTGAAGCTTTCTTT. Amino acids: CASSTTEAFF. The complete variable domain, with remaining parts taken from reference TRBV19 and TRBJ1-1, reads DGGITQSPKYLFRKEGQNVTLSCEQNLNHDAMYWYRQDPGQGLRLIYYSQIVNDFQKGDIAEGYSVSREKKESFPLTVTSAQKNPTAFYLCASSTTEAFFGQGTRLTVV.

The chain has TRBV28 and TRBJ1-1; a weak D match, TRBD1 (6 bases). CDR3 length: 13 amino acids. V was trimmed by 3 bases and J by 6 bases, leaving 11 bases between them. The germline gives CDR1 MDHEN, CDR2 SYDVKM. This chain's CDR3 is CASSFQGQSEAFF. CDR3 nucleotide sequence: TGTGCCAGCAGTTTCCAAGGACAGTCTGAAGCTTTCTTT.

The rearrangement joins TRBV5-4 to TRBJ1-4, with D possibly matching TRBD1 (6 bases). The CDR3 consists of 15 residues. V lost 4 bases and J 3 bases, leaving 13 bases between the germline ends. CDR1 is SGHNT and CDR2 is YYREEE in the germline V gene (reference sequence). The CDR3 nucleotides are TGTGCCAGCAGCGACCGGACAGCTGCTAATGAAAAACTGTTTTTT. This encodes CASSDRTAANEKLFF.

The V and J genes are TRBV27 and TRBJ2-7; 10 positions agree with TRBD2. The length of the CDR3 is 18 residues. The trim removed 2 bases at V and 4 bases at J, leaving 14 bases unmatched. The germline gives CDR1 MNHEY, CDR2 SMNVEV (reference sequence). The CDR3 here is CASSLRWTSGSFEYEQYF. The CDR3 bases are TGTGCCAGCAGTTTACGATGGACTAGCGGCTCCTTCGAATACGAGCAGTACTTC.

The chain links TRBV4-1 to TRBJ1-2; D gene unclear. V was shortened by 1 base and J by 7 bases, with 10 bases between the two germline ends. CDR1 and CDR2 from the germline V gene are MGHRA and YSYEKL. The CDR3 is made up of 13 amino acids. CDR3 in amino acids: CASSQVTDPGYTF. The CDR3 coding sequence is TGCGCCAGCAGCCAAGTTACAGATCCTGGCTACACCTTC.

This chain links TRBV30 with TRBJ1-1; D remains ambiguous. Germline lookup yields CDR1 GTSNPN and CDR2 SVGIG (reference sequence). With 3 bases removed from V and 4 bases from J, the gap between germline ends came to 12 bases. This CDR3 contains 13 residues. CDR3 DNA sequence: TGTGCCTGGAGCCGGGAGATGGGCACTGAAGCTTTCTTT. Its translation is CAWSREMGTEAFF.

The gene calls are TRBV10-2 and TRBJ1-1; no clear D. This CDR3 contains 13 residues. Germline V gene lookup returns CDR1 WSHSY and CDR2 SAAADI. V was shortened by 0 bases and J by 11 bases, with 13 bases between the two germline ends. This CDR3 reads CASSESEEAGAFF. CDR3 in DNA: TGCGCCAGCAGTGAGTCGGAGGAGGCCGGCGCTTTCTTT.

J is TRBJ1-6 and V is TRBV5-6, with 8 bases matching TRBD1. The CDR3 covers 14 residues. Germline loops: CDR1 SGHDT, CDR2 YYEEEE. The J segment lost 11 bases and the V segment lost 4 bases, leaving 8 bases of the junction unmatched. CDR3 in DNA: TGTGCCAGCAGCCCGGCGGACAGGGCTGCACCCCTCCACTTT. Protein: CASSPADRAAPLHF.

In its sample, this clone was seen once. The chain carries TRBV5-1 and TRBJ1-4; the match to TRBD1 covers 7 bases. The CDR3 extends over 14 amino acids. Germline lookup yields CDR1 SGHRS and CDR2 YFSETQ. V shed 1 base and J 8 bases; nucleotides not matched to a gene: 5. The CDR3 is CASSLQGDGEKLFF. The CDR3 nucleotides are TGCGCCAGCAGCTTGCAGGGGGATGGAGAAAAACTGTTTTTT.

Worth noting for this clone: Other DNA sequences in this specimen translate into the identical CDR3. The chain combines TRBV27 with TRBJ1-5; possible D gene TRBD1, 5 bases. Germline-derived CDR1 and CDR2 are MNHEY and SMNVEV (reference sequence). Deletions cut 2 bases from V and 2 bases from J, with 10 bases between. The CDR3 totals 15 residues. The CDR3 protein is CASSLGQGGNQPQHF. DNA for the CDR3: TGTGCCAGCAGTTTAGGGCAGGGCGGCAATCAGCCCCAGCATTTT.